The entry that follows covers one T cell receptor beta chain sequence. The data are from a study of cytomegalovirus exposure and HLA in healthy donors. Clones were sequenced by immunoSEQ multiplex PCR, and TCRdb holds only the in-frame ones, with some missing. Here the sample spans fewer than 90,000 clones, about 96% being singletons. Looked up from germline, CDR1 is SGHVS and CDR2 is FQNEAQ. The ends were cut back, 5 bases at V and 0 bases at J, with 8 bases in the middle. The CDR3 is 14 residues long. This receptor was obtained from a man aged 18 to 30 in good health and CMV-seropositive. Sequences were obtained from PBMCs. The rearrangement joins TRBV7-8 to TRBJ1-5; D is unclear. CDR3 sequence (DNA): TGTGCCAGCAGCGCCACAGATAGCAATCAGCCCCAGCATTTT. Protein sequence: CASSATDSNQPQHF.